Following are 10 T cell receptor beta chains from one sample sequenced in a study of Graves' ophthalmopathy and Graves' hyperthyroidism. RNA transcripts were the template, and TCR beta CDR3 regions were amplified from them. HTBI-primed first-round RT-PCR preceded second-round multiplex PCR. TCRdb reprocessed the multiplex PCR reads with MiXCR, giving one entry per CDR3 protein. The sample yields under 250,000 distinct CDR3 sequences, about a fifth seen once. Material: peripheral blood. All receptors derive from a woman between 50 and 59 years old with Graves' ophthalmopathy.

This clonotype has ten or more counts. The chain employs TRBV20-1 and TRBJ2-7; perhaps D is TRBD1 or TRBD2 (5 bases each). This CDR3 has 16 amino acids. The germline gives CDR1 DFQATT, CDR2 SNEGSKA (reference sequence). V lost 0 bases and J lost 0, with 15 bases in between. The CDR3 nucleotides read TGCAGTGCTAGAGATAGGGACGGATATCGCTCCTACGAGCAGTACTTC. This encodes CSARDRDGYRSYEQYF.

This clonotype was detected a few times. J is TRBJ2-7 and V is TRBV29-1, with D hard to call. This CDR3 region has 12 residues. V was trimmed by 6 bases and J by 0 bases, leaving 9 bases between them. From germline, CDR1 is SQVTM and CDR2 ANQGSEA. CDR3 loop: CSVLRNSYEQYF. CDR3 in DNA: TGCAGCGTCCTGAGGAACTCCTACGAGCAGTACTTC.

This clonotype has a handful of counts. The chain is built from TRBV20-1 and TRBJ1-6; D possibly corresponds to TRBD1 (6 bases). The germline V gene has CDR1 DFQATT and CDR2 SNEGSKA (reference sequence). CDR3 length: 13 amino acids. The V end lost 3 bases, the J end lost 9 bases, and 12 bases lay between the germline ends. CDR3 amino acids: CSASADSGSPLHF. CDR3 sequence (DNA): TGCAGTGCTAGTGCGGACAGCGGTTCACCCCTCCACTTT.

The chain carries TRBV29-1 and TRBJ2-7, with TRBD2 as a possible D gene (6 bases). The V gene's germline CDR1 is SQVTM and CDR2 ANQGSEA. Trimming removed 1 base at V and 2 bases at J, with 15 bases between. CDR3 size: 15 residues. The CDR3 region is CSVEGTRESTYEQYF. As DNA, the CDR3 is TGCAGCGTTGAAGGTACCCGGGAGTCTACCTACGAGCAGTACTTC.

This clonotype appeared many times. The gene calls are TRBV28 and TRBJ1-5; D is unresolved. Trimming shortened V by 5 bases and J by 11 bases, and 16 bases separated the two germline ends. The CDR3 runs to 13 residues. Germline lookup yields CDR1 MDHEN and CDR2 SYDVKM. This chain's CDR3 is CASSTTALGTQHF. CDR3 bases: TGTGCCAGCAGTACCACCGCTCTGGGGACCCAGCATTTT. Together with reference TRBV28 and TRBJ1-5, the CDR3 gives the full variable domain: DVKVTQSSRYLVKRTGEKVFLECVQDMDHENMFWYRQDPGLGLRLIYFSYDVKMKEKGDIPEGYSVSREKKERFSLILESASTNQTSMYLCASSTTALGTQHFGDGTRLSIL.

V and J are TRBV27 and TRBJ2-7; perhaps D is TRBD1 or TRBD2 (5 bases each). Germline values: CDR1 MNHEY, CDR2 SMNVEV (reference sequence). V lost 6 bases and J 2 bases, leaving 17 bases between the germline ends. There are 15 residues in the CDR3. DNA of the CDR3: TGTGCCAGCAGCAGTTTCGGGACCACCACCTACGAGCAGTACTTC. Protein: CASSSFGTTTYEQYF.

This clonotype came up a few times. The chain joins TRBV20-1 to TRBJ1-2, with unresolved D. The CDR3 covers 16 residues. Between the trimmed V and J ends, which lost 6 bases and 5 bases, there was a span of 25 bases. CDR1 is DFQATT, CDR2 SNEGSKA, per germline (reference sequence). DNA for the CDR3: TGCAGTGCCGCCTCAAGCGGAGGGTCAGTTAAATATGGCTACACCTTC. Encoded protein: CSAASSGGSVKYGYTF.

This clonotype was seen at least ten times. The chain joins TRBV28 to TRBJ1-2, with D perhaps matching TRBD1 (5 bases). The CDR3 is 10 residues long. Trimming left V 10 bases short and J 6 bases short, with 9 bases between. Germline values: CDR1 MDHEN, CDR2 SYDVKM. The CDR3, as DNA: TGTGCCACTATGGGGGATGGCTACACCTTC. It specifies CATMGDGYTF.

The genes are TRBV14 and TRBJ1-5; 7 nucleotides align to TRBD1. The CDR3 sequence is 15 residues long. The V gene's germline CDR1 is SGHDN and CDR2 FVKESK. The trim removed 6 bases at V and 1 base at J, leaving 6 bases unmatched. The CDR3: CASSPTGESNQPQHF. The CDR3, as DNA: TGTGCCAGCAGTCCAACAGGGGAGAGCAATCAGCCCCAGCATTTT.

The chain couples TRBV27 to TRBJ1-5; 9 positions match TRBD1. Per germline, CDR1 MNHEY and CDR2 SMNVEV (reference sequence). This CDR3 comprises 16 residues. V lost 4 bases to trimming and J lost 5 bases; unmatched junction nucleotides: 9. CDR3 residues: CASSSITGGLDQPQHF. The CDR3 nucleotides read TGTGCCAGCAGTTCAATAACAGGGGGCTTGGATCAGCCCCAGCATTTT.